These 4 T cell receptor beta chains were sequenced from one sample in a study of glioma-infiltrating T cells. Using RNA template, CDR3s of TCR alpha and beta were amplified with iRepertoire arm-PCR. TCRdb independently ran MiXCR on the multiplex PCR reads; one entry per CDR3 protein. The sample includes some 190,000 distinct CDR3 sequences, approximately 30% of them seen just once. Sequenced material: glioma tissue, nonneoplastic brain tissue, or PBMCs (not recorded which). The receptors were sampled from a human donor with low-grade glioma or glioblastoma, undergoing nonglioma brain surgery, or in good health (not recorded which).

J is TRBJ2-7 and V is TRBV4-2, with TRBD2 matching over 14 bases. The germline gives CDR1 LGHNA, CDR2 YNFKEQ. This CDR3 is 13 amino acids long. J gave up 6 bases and V 5 bases, and 0 bases lay outside the gene matches. CDR3 sequence reads: CASSGLAGGEQYF. The CDR3 DNA reads as TGTGCCAGCAGCGGACTAGCGGGAGGCGAGCAGTACTTC.

The chain couples TRBV30 to TRBJ1-5; D not certain. Germline V gives CDR1 GTSNPN, CDR2 SVGIG (reference sequence). The CDR3 extends over 12 amino acids. The germline V and J ends were trimmed by 5 bases and 4 bases, with 9 bases remaining between them. Written as DNA, the CDR3 is TGTGCCTGGGGAAGTTCTAATCAGCCCCAGCATTTT. This translates into CAWGSSNQPQHF.

This clonotype was seen more than once but under ten times. The genes are TRBV12-3 or TRBV12-4 and TRBJ1-2; D uncertain. V was trimmed by 1 base and J by 0 bases, leaving 6 bases between them. The CDR3 consists of 14 residues. Here the CDR3 reads CASSLDTTNYGYTF. The CDR3 nucleotides are TGTGCCAGCAGTTTAGACACCACTAACTATGGCTACACCTTC.

The chain has TRBV27 and TRBJ2-1, with 7 bases aligning to TRBD2. Unmatched junction bases numbered 12, after V lost 2 bases and J lost 8 bases. Germline assignment: CDR1 MNHEY and CDR2 SMNVEV (reference sequence). The CDR3 is made up of 16 amino acids. The CDR3 loop reads CASSLGVLAVNDEQFF. CDR3 bases: TGTGCCAGCAGTTTAGGCGTCCTAGCGGTTAACGATGAGCAGTTCTTC.